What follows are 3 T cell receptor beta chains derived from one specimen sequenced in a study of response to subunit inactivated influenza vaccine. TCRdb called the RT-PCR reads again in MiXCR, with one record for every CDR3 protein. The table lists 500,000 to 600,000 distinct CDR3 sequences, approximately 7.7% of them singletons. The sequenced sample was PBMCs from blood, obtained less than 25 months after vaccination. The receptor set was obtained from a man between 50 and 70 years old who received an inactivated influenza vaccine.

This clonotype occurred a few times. The CDR3, as DNA: TGTGCCAGCAGCTTGAAGGGGTTAGCCAAAAACATTCAGTACTTC. This codes for CASSLKGLAKNIQYF. V and J are TRBV5-6 and TRBJ2-4, with D possibly TRBD1 on 5 matching bases. Germline V gene lookup returns CDR1 SGHDT and CDR2 YYEEEE. Trimming stripped 1 base from V and 0 bases from J, with 8 bases between. The CDR3 has 15 amino acids.

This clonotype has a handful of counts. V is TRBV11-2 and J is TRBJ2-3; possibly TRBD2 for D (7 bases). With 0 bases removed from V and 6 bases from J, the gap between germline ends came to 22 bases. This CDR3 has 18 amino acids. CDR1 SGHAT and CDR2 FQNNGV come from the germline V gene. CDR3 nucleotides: TGTGCCAGCAGCTTAGAGTCTTACGGTGCGGGGGCCCCGGATACGCAGTATTTT. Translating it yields CASSLESYGAGAPDTQYF.

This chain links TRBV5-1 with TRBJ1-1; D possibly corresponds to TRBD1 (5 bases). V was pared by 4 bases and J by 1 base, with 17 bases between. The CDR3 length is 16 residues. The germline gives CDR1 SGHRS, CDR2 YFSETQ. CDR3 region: CASSRLPLGENTEAFF. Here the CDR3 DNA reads TGCGCCAGCAGCCGGTTGCCACTGGGGGAGAACACTGAAGCTTTCTTT. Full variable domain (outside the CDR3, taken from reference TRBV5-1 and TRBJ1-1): KAGVTQTPRYLIKTRGQQVTLSCSPISGHRSVSWYQQTPGQGLQFLFEYFSETQRNKGNFPGRFSGRQFSNSRSEMNVSTLELGDSALYLCASSRLPLGENTEAFFGQGTRLTVV.